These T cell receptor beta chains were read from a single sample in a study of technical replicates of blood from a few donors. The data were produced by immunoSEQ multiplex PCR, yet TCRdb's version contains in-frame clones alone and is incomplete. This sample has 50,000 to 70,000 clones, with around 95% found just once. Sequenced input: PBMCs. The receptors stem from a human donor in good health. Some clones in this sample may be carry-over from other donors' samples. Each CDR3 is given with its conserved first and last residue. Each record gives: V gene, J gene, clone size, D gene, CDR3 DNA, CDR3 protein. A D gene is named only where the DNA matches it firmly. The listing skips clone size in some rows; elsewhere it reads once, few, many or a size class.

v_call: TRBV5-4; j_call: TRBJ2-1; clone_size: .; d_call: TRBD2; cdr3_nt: TGTGCCAGCAGCGACTATGGGGCTAGCGGAAACAATGAGCAGTTCTTC; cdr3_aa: CASSDYGASGNNEQFF
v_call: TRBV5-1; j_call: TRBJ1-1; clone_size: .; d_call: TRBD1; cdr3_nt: TGCGCCAGCAGCCTCGGGACAGGACCGAACACTGAAGCTTTCTTT; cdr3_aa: CASSLGTGPNTEAFF
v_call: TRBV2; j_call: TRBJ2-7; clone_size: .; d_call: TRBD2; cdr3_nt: TGTGCCAGCAGAACCCCCACACTAGCGTTCGAGCAGTACTTC; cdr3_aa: CASRTPTLAFEQYF
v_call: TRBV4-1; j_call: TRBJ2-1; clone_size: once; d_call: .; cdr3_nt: TGCGCCAGCAGCCCATCTTGGGGGGTCGGGGACAATGAGCAGTTCTTC; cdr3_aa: CASSPSWGVGDNEQFF
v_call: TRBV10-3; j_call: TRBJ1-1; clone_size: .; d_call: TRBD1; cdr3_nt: TGTGCCATCAGTGGGACAGGATCGGAAGCTTTCTTT; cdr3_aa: CAISGTGSEAFF
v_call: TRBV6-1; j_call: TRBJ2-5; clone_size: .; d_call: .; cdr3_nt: TGTGCCAGCTTCGGGAGAAACCCGGTAGGAGAGACCCAGTACTTC; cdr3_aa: CASFGRNPVGETQYF
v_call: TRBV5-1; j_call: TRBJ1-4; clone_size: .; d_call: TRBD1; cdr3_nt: TGCGCCAGCAGCGATGGACAGGCTATAAATGAAAAACTGTTTTTT; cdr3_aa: CASSDGQAINEKLFF
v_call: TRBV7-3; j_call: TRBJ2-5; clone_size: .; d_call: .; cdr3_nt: TGTGCCAGCAGCTTAACGAGGCAAGAGACCCAGTACTTC; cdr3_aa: CASSLTRQETQYF
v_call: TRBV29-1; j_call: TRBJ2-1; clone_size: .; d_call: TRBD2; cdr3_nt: TGCAGCGTTGCTAGGGCTAGCGGGAGTTTGGATGAGCAGTTCTTC; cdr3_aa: CSVARASGSLDEQFF
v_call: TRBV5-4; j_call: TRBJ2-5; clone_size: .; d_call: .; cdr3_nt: TGTGCCAGCAGTTTTTATTTGGAGACCCAGTACTTC; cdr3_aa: CASSFYLETQYF
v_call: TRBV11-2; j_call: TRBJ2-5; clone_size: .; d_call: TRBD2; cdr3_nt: TGTGCCAGCAGCCCAACAGGACTAGCGGGAAGGCAAGAGACCCAGTACTTC; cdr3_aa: CASSPTGLAGRQETQYF
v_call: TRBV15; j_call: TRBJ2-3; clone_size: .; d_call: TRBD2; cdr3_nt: TGTGCCACCAGCAGACTAGCGGGATTGTTAAAATCGAGAGATACGCAGTATTTT; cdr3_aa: CATSRLAGLLKSRDTQYF
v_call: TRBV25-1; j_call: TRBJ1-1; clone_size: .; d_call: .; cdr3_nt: TGTGCCAGTACGCGGGATACCATCATGAACACTGAAGCTTTCTTT; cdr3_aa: CASTRDTIMNTEAFF
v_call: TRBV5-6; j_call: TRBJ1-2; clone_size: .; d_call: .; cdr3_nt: TGTGCCAGCAGCTGGGGTGGACAGGGCTACACCTTC; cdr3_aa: CASSWGGQGYTF
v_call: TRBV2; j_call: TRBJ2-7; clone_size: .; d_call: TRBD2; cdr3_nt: TGTGCCAGCAGTCGACGACTAGCGTATTCCTACGAGCAGTACTTC; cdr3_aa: CASSRRLAYSYEQYF
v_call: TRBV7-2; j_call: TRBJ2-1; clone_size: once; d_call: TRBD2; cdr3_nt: TGTGCCAGCAGCTCACCTACCGGGACTAGCGGCTACAATGAGCAGTTCTTC; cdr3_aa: CASSSPTGTSGYNEQFF
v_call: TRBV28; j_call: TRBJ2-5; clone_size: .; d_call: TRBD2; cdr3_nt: TGTGCCAGCAGTACCGCGGGGGTAGTGTTCCAGTACTTC; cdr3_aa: CASSTAGVVFQYF
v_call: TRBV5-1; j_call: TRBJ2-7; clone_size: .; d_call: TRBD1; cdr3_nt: TGCGCCAGCAGCTTGGGGCAGGGGGCCTTGTACGAGCAGTACTTC; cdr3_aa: CASSLGQGALYEQYF
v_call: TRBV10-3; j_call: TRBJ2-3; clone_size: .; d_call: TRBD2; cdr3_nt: TGTGCCATCAGTGCTAGCGGGCAGACAGATACGCAGTATTTT; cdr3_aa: CAISASGQTDTQYF
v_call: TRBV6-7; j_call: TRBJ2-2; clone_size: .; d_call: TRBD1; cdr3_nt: TGTGCCAGCAGTTCCCTTAGGGACAGGGGATGGTGGACCGGGGAGCTGTTTTTT; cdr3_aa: CASSSLRDRGWWTGELFF
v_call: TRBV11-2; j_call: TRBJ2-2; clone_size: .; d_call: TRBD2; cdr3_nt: TGTGCCAGCAGCGGACTAGCGGGAGTAGGAGGGGAGCTGTTTTTT; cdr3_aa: CASSGLAGVGGELFF
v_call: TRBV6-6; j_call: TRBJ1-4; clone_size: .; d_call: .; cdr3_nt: TGTGCCAGCAGGCGAGATGGGGGGGATCGGTTTGAAAAACTGTTTTTT; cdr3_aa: CASRRDGGDRFEKLFF
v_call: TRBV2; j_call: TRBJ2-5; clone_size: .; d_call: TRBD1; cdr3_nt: TGTGCCAACCGGGACAGGGGGCGAGTGGAGACCCAGTACTTC; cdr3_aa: CANRDRGRVETQYF
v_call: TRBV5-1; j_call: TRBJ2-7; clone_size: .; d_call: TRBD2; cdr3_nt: TGCGCCAGCAGCTACTCACTAGCGGGGGGTTCCTACGAGCAGTACTTC; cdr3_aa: CASSYSLAGGSYEQYF
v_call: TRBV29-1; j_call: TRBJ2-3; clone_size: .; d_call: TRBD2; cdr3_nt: TGCAGCGTTGAAGGAGTGCTAGCGGGGAGCACAGATACGCAGTATTTT; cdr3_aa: CSVEGVLAGSTDTQYF
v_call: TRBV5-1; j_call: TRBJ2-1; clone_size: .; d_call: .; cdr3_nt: TGCGCCAGCAGCCAGGGGATGGGGGCTTACAATGAGCAGTTCTTC; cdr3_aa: CASSQGMGAYNEQFF
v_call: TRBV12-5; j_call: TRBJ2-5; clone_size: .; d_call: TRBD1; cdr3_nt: TGTGCTAGTGGTTTGGACACGACAGGGTTCGGAGAGACCCAGTACTTC; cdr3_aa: CASGLDTTGFGETQYF